Listed below are T cell receptor beta chains from one sample, sequenced in a study of T cell responses to AZD1222 COVID-19 vaccine. TCRdb's copy holds only in-frame clones and misses some; the assay was immunoSEQ multiplex PCR. The table has about 150,000 clones, 75% to 95% seen once. Sequencing was performed on peripheral blood, taken on day 0 of AZD1222 vaccination. The receptors shown here come from an adult in good health. CDR3s include the opening cysteine and the closing phenylalanine or tryptophan. The D gene is left open where the match is weak. Clone size is given for some rows only: seen once, a few or many times, or a class if the clone is expanded.

clone_size: .
j_call: TRBJ1-1
v_call: TRBV2
d_call: .
cdr3_nt: TGTGCCAGCAGCAAGACAGGACAGATGAACACTGAAGCTTTCTTT
cdr3_aa: CASSKTGQMNTEAFF

clone_size: .
j_call: TRBJ2-2
v_call: TRBV24-1
d_call: TRBD1
cdr3_nt: TGTGCCACAAGTGGACAGGGGGTCACCGGGGAGCTGTTTTTT
cdr3_aa: CATSGQGVTGELFF

clone_size: .
j_call: TRBJ1-5
v_call: TRBV6-1
d_call: TRBD1
cdr3_nt: TGTGCCAGCAGTGAACAGGGGGCTTCTAATCAGCCCCAGCATTTT
cdr3_aa: CASSEQGASNQPQHF

clone_size: once
j_call: TRBJ2-1
v_call: TRBV19
d_call: TRBD2
cdr3_nt: TGTGCCAGTACCCGGGGACTAAAGAGGGAGGGGTACAATGAGCAGTTCTTC
cdr3_aa: CASTRGLKREGYNEQFF

clone_size: few
j_call: TRBJ1-1
v_call: TRBV6-5
d_call: .
cdr3_nt: TGTGCCAGCAGTTACGGAGTCGGGAACACTGAAGCTTTCTTT
cdr3_aa: CASSYGVGNTEAFF

clone_size: .
j_call: TRBJ2-7
v_call: TRBV3-1/TRBV3-2
d_call: TRBD2
cdr3_nt: TGTGCCAGCAGCCAAGTAAGCGGGAGTGGATACGAGCAGTACTTC
cdr3_aa: CASSQVSGSGYEQYF

clone_size: .
j_call: TRBJ2-2
v_call: TRBV7-3
d_call: TRBD2
cdr3_nt: TGTGCCAGCAGCCCTACTAGCGGCAACACCGGGGAGCTGTTTTTT
cdr3_aa: CASSPTSGNTGELFF

clone_size: .
j_call: TRBJ1-5
v_call: TRBV19
d_call: .
cdr3_nt: TGTGCCAGTAGTTATACATTCTTCGGGGAACTTGGTCAGCCCCAGCATTTT
cdr3_aa: CASSYTFFGELGQPQHF

clone_size: .
j_call: TRBJ1-2
v_call: TRBV5-1
d_call: TRBD1
cdr3_nt: TGCGCCAGCAGCTTGAATACAGGGGGCGCAGGGAACTATGGCTACACCTTC
cdr3_aa: CASSLNTGGAGNYGYTF

clone_size: once
j_call: TRBJ2-3
v_call: TRBV5-1
d_call: TRBD2
cdr3_nt: TGCGCCAGCAGCCCCGGGACTAGCGGGTCAGATACGCAGTATTTT
cdr3_aa: CASSPGTSGSDTQYF

clone_size: few
j_call: TRBJ2-7
v_call: TRBV7-6
d_call: TRBD1
cdr3_nt: TGTGCCAGCAGTCAGGATCCCTCCGGGACAGGTAGCTACGAGCAGTACTTC
cdr3_aa: CASSQDPSGTGSYEQYF

clone_size: .
j_call: TRBJ1-6
v_call: TRBV5-1
d_call: .
cdr3_nt: TGCGCCAGCAGCTCGTGGGGGCCCCCCAATTCACCCCTCCACTTT
cdr3_aa: CASSSWGPPNSPLHF

clone_size: .
j_call: TRBJ2-1
v_call: TRBV7-3
d_call: .
cdr3_nt: TGTGCCAGCAGCTTAGACGGGACCTCCTACAATGAGCAGTTCTTC
cdr3_aa: CASSLDGTSYNEQFF

clone_size: .
j_call: TRBJ1-1
v_call: TRBV6-2/TRBV6-3
d_call: .
cdr3_nt: TGTGCCAGCAGTTACTCGATTAATGTTAGGCGGGGGACTGAAGCTTTCTTT
cdr3_aa: CASSYSINVRRGTEAFF

clone_size: .
j_call: TRBJ2-7
v_call: TRBV18
d_call: TRBD1
cdr3_nt: TGTGCCAGCTCCCCGAGACAGGGTATTGACGAGCAGTACTTC
cdr3_aa: CASSPRQGIDEQYF

clone_size: .
j_call: TRBJ1-5
v_call: TRBV6-5
d_call: .
cdr3_nt: TGTGCCAGCACCTACAGGGTTTTTCAGCCCCAGCATTTT
cdr3_aa: CASTYRVFQPQHF

clone_size: .
j_call: TRBJ2-1
v_call: TRBV24-1
d_call: TRBD2
cdr3_nt: TGTGCCACCAGTGACGGGACTAGCGACTACAATGAGCAGTTCTTC
cdr3_aa: CATSDGTSDYNEQFF

clone_size: .
j_call: TRBJ2-3
v_call: TRBV11-2
d_call: .
cdr3_nt: TGTGCCAGCAAAACAACAGCCCGAGATACGCAGTATTTT
cdr3_aa: CASKTTARDTQYF

clone_size: .
j_call: TRBJ2-2
v_call: TRBV15
d_call: TRBD2
cdr3_nt: TGTGCCACCAGCAGTTTGACTAGCGGGGGGGGCACCGGGGAGCTGTTTTTT
cdr3_aa: CATSSLTSGGGTGELFF

clone_size: .
j_call: TRBJ2-1
v_call: TRBV24-1
d_call: .
cdr3_nt: TGTGCCACCAGTGACCCCCCGGGCGGTACCAAGACCTACAATGAGCAGTTCTTC
cdr3_aa: CATSDPPGGTKTYNEQFF

clone_size: .
j_call: TRBJ1-1
v_call: TRBV21-1
d_call: .
cdr3_nt: TGTGCCAACCCTATTAAGGCAGCACCCAGACGAATGAACACTGAAGCTTTCTTT
cdr3_aa: CANPIKAAPRRMNTEAFF

clone_size: once
j_call: TRBJ2-1
v_call: TRBV7-2
d_call: TRBD1
cdr3_nt: TGTGCCAGCAGCTCCGCAGGAGCCCGGGACAGGGTTTATGAGCAGTTCTTC
cdr3_aa: CASSSAGARDRVYEQFF

clone_size: .
j_call: TRBJ1-1
v_call: TRBV7-3
d_call: .
cdr3_nt: TGTGCCAGCAGCTTAGGCCCCATGAACACTGAAGCTTTCTTT
cdr3_aa: CASSLGPMNTEAFF

clone_size: .
j_call: TRBJ2-5
v_call: TRBV9
d_call: .
cdr3_nt: TGTGCCAGCAGCGTATTCGGGTGGGGAGAGACCCAGTACTTC
cdr3_aa: CASSVFGWGETQYF

clone_size: once
j_call: TRBJ2-5
v_call: TRBV28
d_call: .
cdr3_nt: TGTGCCAGCAGTTTATCGGGCTGGGCAGGGGCCCTCCAAGAGACCCAGTACTTC
cdr3_aa: CASSLSGWAGALQETQYF

clone_size: .
j_call: TRBJ2-7
v_call: TRBV10-3
d_call: TRBD1
cdr3_nt: TGTGCCATCAGCGCCGGGACAGGACCTTACGAGCAGTACTTC
cdr3_aa: CAISAGTGPYEQYF

clone_size: .
j_call: TRBJ1-1
v_call: TRBV6-1
d_call: TRBD1
cdr3_nt: TGTGCCAGCAGTGAACCACAGGGGGCGCGGGTTAAGTCTGAAGCTTTCTTT
cdr3_aa: CASSEPQGARVKSEAFF